Listed below are T cell receptor beta chains from one sample, sequenced in a study of T cells after posttransplantation cyclophosphamide. The data were produced by immunoSEQ multiplex PCR, yet TCRdb's version contains in-frame clones alone and is incomplete. Found here are over 35,000 clones, no singletons; the ten largest cover 2.5%. The material sequenced was PBMCs. The source of these receptors is a man aged 50-60 years in good health, CMV-negative, and a related stem cell transplant donor. The conserved cysteine and the conserved F or W are not part of the CDR3 here.

j_call v_call cdr3_aa
TRBJ1-2 TRBV14 ASSQDFGTGPAGYT
TRBJ2-7 TRBV7-9 ASSPGIARAYEQY
TRBJ1-2 TRBV27 ASSEGGAWYGYT
TRBJ2-1 TRBV10-2 ASSESGGYNEQF
TRBJ2-1 TRBV2 ASSDRRESEF
TRBJ2-1 TRBV12-5 ASGPRTGIYNEQF
TRBJ2-3 TRBV11-2 ASSSSWWGRTDTQY
TRBJ2-7 TRBV4-1 ASSQVGTMYEQY
TRBJ2-1 TRBV5-3 ARSSASGEGEQF
TRBJ2-4 TRBV2 ASSGSQGGGNIQY
TRBJ1-4 TRBV5-1 ASTSTGDRVEKLF
TRBJ2-7 TRBV5-3 ARSLRGGYEQY
TRBJ2-7 TRBV7-9 ASSSTSSYEQY
TRBJ2-3 TRBV27 ASSLGAGTKDTQY
TRBJ1-2 TRBV5-4 ASSLVAGQGDYGYT
TRBJ2-3 TRBV4-3 ASSQASGGDTQY
TRBJ2-1 TRBV12-5 ASGLSPGTVTYNEQF
TRBJ1-6 TRBV19 ASKRNYNSPLH
TRBJ2-2 TRBV6-5 ASQRDRLTGELF
TRBJ2-7 TRBV19 ASSVTPGQRQYEQY
TRBJ2-7 TRBV7-9 ASSPPFHRVETYEQY
TRBJ1-1 TRBV18 ASSLRGTEAF
TRBJ1-5 TRBV10-3 AISKGLDRNQPQH
TRBJ1-3 TRBV4-3 ASSQDVGGSGNTIY
TRBJ2-5 TRBV9 ASSTGRVAGETQY
TRBJ1-2 TRBV18 ASSPTGTVNTYGYT
TRBJ2-7 TRBV5-1 ASSTAQTGIEQY
TRBJ1-3 TRBV5-1 ASSLGTGSGNTIY
TRBJ1-1 TRBV18 ASSPGQGADTEAF
TRBJ2-7 TRBV6-1 ASSEIGVGDYEQY
TRBJ1-1 TRBV7-8 ASSWGQMNTEAF
TRBJ2-5 TRBV5-1 ASSPQGATGLAEGETQY
TRBJ1-1 TRBV7-6 ASSIGGPNTEAF
TRBJ1-1 TRBV5-1 ASSGVQGATLEAF